Given below is one T cell receptor (beta chain) in context. No antigen is known for it. The record has no base qualities; no much larger clone is one base away. This entry comes from a study of OX40 agonist ivuxolimab in advanced cancers. Describing the broader study: Ivuxolimab was a fully human IgG2 agonistic monoclonal antibody targeting the costimulatory receptor OX40 (CD134). Intravenous ivuxolimab was administered to patients every 2 weeks at six dose levels: 0.01, 0.1, 0.3, 1.5, 3 and 10 mg/kg. Of the approximately 50 dose-escalation patients, hepatocellular carcinoma was present in roughly 19, melanoma in some 15, renal cell carcinoma in 9 and head and neck cancer in 9. The dose-escalation cohort was 82.7% male with a mean age of approximately 59 years, ranging from roughly 20 to 80. Prior anti-PD-1, anti-PD-L1 or anti-CTLA-4 therapy was permitted, and checkpoint inhibitors had been received by under 50% of dose-escalation patients. Partial responses occurred in three dose-escalation patients: two with cutaneous melanoma and one with hepatocellular carcinoma. The point of sequencing TCRbeta in the periphery was to test whether ivuxolimab changed TCR sequence diversity and drove clonal T-cell expansion. The paper describes the monotherapy dose-escalation part (N ≈ 51 patients) of the phase I trial of ivuxolimab. General study outcomes and caveats: At doses of 0.1 to 3.0 mg/kg, clonal expansion of both CD4+ and CD8+ blood T cells was observed from baseline to week 6. Low levels of normalized T-cell clonal expansion were also seen in some patients who did not respond. In the 0.1-3.0 mg/kg groups, partial responders had among the lowest normalized peripheral clonal expansion, particularly in CD8+ T cells. The antigen specificity of the clonally expanded peripheral T cells was not determined. On average, CD8+ T cells showed more expanded clones than CD4+ T cells after ivuxolimab.

Genomic DNA was isolated from the sorted cells so that the TCRbeta CDR3 region could be sequenced. The immunoSEQ Assay was used for sequencing of TCRbeta CDR3 regions. TCRdb obtained this table from immuneACCESS and retained in-frame rearrangements with V and J assigned. These tables miss some clones; where compared with another copy, unresolved V genes account for less than half of the shortfall, and the remainder is unexplained. The table for this sample lists fewer than 65,000 clones; 86% of them were counted only once. Approximately 1.1% of the sample lies in the top ten. Patients with a history of autoimmune disease or receiving systemic immunosuppression were excluded from the trial. In every dose cohort, peripheral blood was drawn for TCR sequencing at baseline, cycle 4 day 1, and cycle 7 day 1. Samples came from an open-label, multicenter, first-in-human phase I dose-escalation trial of ivuxolimab. Adults with locally advanced or metastatic melanoma, renal cell, hepatocellular, or head and neck squamous cell carcinoma were enrolled in the trial. Before TCR sequencing, CD4+ T cells and CD8+ T cells from peripheral blood were sorted into separate populations.

The CDR3 covers 16 residues, taking in both the cysteine and the phenylalanine. Just the 48-base CDR3 DNA is kept, in frame starting at base 1. Deletion took 0 bases off V and 0 bases off J, with a span of 6 bases between the germline ends. According to the germline V gene, CDR1 reads MNHEY and CDR2 reads SVGAGI. Sequenced here: CD4+ or CD8+ T cells sorted from blood, sampled in a trial of the OX40 agonist ivuxolimab. This receptor was taken from an adult with an advanced solid tumor such as melanoma, head and neck, liver or kidney cancer. The chain couples TRBV6-5 to TRBJ2-6, with the D gene not clear enough to name. The encoded CDR3 is CASSYSGPSGANVLTF. The sequenced DNA: TGTGCCAGCAGTTACTCAGGCCCCTCTGGGGCCAACGTCCTGACTTTC.